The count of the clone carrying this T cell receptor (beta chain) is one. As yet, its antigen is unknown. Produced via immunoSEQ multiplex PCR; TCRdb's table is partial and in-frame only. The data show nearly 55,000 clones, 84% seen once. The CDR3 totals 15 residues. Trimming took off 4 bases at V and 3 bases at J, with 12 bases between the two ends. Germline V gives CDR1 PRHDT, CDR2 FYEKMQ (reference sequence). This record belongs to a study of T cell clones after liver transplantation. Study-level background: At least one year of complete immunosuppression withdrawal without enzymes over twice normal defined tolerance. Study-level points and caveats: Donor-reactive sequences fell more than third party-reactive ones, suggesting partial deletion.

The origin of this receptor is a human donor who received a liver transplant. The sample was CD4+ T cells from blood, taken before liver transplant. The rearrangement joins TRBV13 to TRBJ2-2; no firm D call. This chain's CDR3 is CASSSQPGYTGELFF. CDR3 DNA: TGTGCCAGCAGCTCCCAGCCGGGTTACACCGGGGAGCTGTTTTTT.